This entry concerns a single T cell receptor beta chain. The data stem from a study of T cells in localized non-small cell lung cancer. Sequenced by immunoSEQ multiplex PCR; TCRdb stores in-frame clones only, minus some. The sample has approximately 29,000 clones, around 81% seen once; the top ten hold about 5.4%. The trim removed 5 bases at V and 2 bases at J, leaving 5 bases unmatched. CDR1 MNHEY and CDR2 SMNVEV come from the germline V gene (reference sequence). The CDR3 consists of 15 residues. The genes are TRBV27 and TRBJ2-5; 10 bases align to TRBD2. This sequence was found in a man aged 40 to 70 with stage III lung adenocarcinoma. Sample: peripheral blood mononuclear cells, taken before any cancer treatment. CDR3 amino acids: CASSGGTSAQETQYF. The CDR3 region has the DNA TGTGCCAGCAGTGGTGGGACTAGCGCTCAAGAGACCCAGTACTTC.